One and the same sample provided the 19 T cell receptor beta chains below, sequenced in a study of beta chain features in type 1 diabetes. Overall study findings and caveats: Among patients with Type 1 diabetes, TCRB CDR3s were moderately but significantly shorter in every one of the four CD4+ subsets.

Expressed TCRB transcripts were sequenced after all isolated RNA was converted to cDNA. Clones were read by immunoSEQ multiplex PCR, and TCRdb kept only the in-frame ones, dropping some. The sample contains about 660,000 clones, about 14% of which appear only once. For these TCRs, the target antigens are not known. Sequencing was done on a sample of naive CD4+ T cells from blood. These receptor sequences come from a man aged 18 to 29 with type 1 diabetes.

J is TRBJ2-3 and V is TRBV7-9; D uncertain. The V and J ends lost 3 bases and 0 bases respectively, with 7 bases between them. This CDR3 has 14 amino acids. CDR1 SEHNR and CDR2 FQNEAQ come from the germline V gene (reference sequence). The CDR3: CASSFSRSTDTQYF. The CDR3 nucleotides read TGTGCCAGCAGCTTCTCGCGGAGCACAGATACGCAGTATTTT. The variable domain in full, with the rest retrieved from reference TRBV7-9 and TRBJ2-3, is DTGVSQNPRHKITKRGQNVTFRCDPISEHNRLYWYRQTLGQGPEFLTYFQNEAQLEKSRLLSDRFSAERPKGSFSTLEIQRTEQGDSAMYLCASSFSRSTDTQYFGPGTRLTVL.

This clone has just a few counts. The rearrangement links TRBV29-1 to TRBJ1-4; 11 nucleotides line up with TRBD1. CDR1 and CDR2 from the germline V gene are SQVTM and ANQGSEA. This CDR3 has 13 residues. Germline trimming cut 6 bases from V and 8 bases from J; bases unmatched to any gene: 5. CDR3 protein: CSVGQGVEEKLFF. The CDR3 nucleotides are TGCAGCGTGGGACAGGGGGTAGAGGAAAAACTGTTTTTT.

The J gene is TRBJ1-2, the V gene TRBV4-2; 12 bases map to TRBD1. This CDR3 is built from 15 residues. CDR1 and CDR2 (germline): LGHNA, YNFKEQ. V dropped 6 bases and J dropped 8; count of bases not matched to a gene: 10. This CDR3 is CASRENRDRGLGYTF. As DNA, the CDR3 is TGTGCCAGCAGGGAGAACCGGGACAGGGGGCTGGGCTACACCTTC.

Only a few counts were recorded for this clone. The V and J genes are TRBV7-9 and TRBJ2-7; D is undetermined. V shed 4 bases and J shed 0 bases, with 4 bases lying between them. This CDR3 is 12 amino acids long. Germline CDR1 and CDR2: SEHNR and FQNEAQ (reference sequence). The CDR3: CASSYVSYEQYF. CDR3 DNA sequence: TGTGCCAGCAGCTACGTCTCCTACGAGCAGTACTTC.

The chain joins TRBV7-2 to TRBJ2-7; D might be TRBD2 (5 bases). The CDR3 is 13 residues long. CDR1 and CDR2 from the germline V gene are SGHTA and FQGNSA. Trimming left V 2 bases short and J 7 bases short, with 12 bases between. The CDR3 reads CASSLLREREQYF. In DNA form, the CDR3 reads TGTGCCAGCAGCTTATTGAGGGAGCGGGAGCAGTACTTC.

This clone was seen a few times. Here the CDR3 DNA reads TGTGCCAGCAGCCTTCGGACTAGCGGGGGTAGCTCCTACAATGAGCAGTTCTTC. It translates to CASSLRTSGGSSYNEQFF. V usage is TRBV5-6 and J usage is TRBJ2-1; TRBD2 matches 13 bases. CDR3 length equals 18 residues. J was trimmed by 0 bases and V by 4 bases; bases with no gene match: 7. Germline assignment: CDR1 SGHDT and CDR2 YYEEEE. The full variable domain, rest sourced from reference TRBV5-6 and TRBJ2-1, is DAGVTQSPTHLIKTRGQQVTLRCSPKSGHDTVSWYQQALGQGPQFIFQYYEEEERQRGNFPDRFSGHQFPNYSSELNVNALLLGDSALYLCASSLRTSGGSSYNEQFFGPGTRLTVL.

The J gene is TRBJ2-3, the V gene TRBV6-5, with a weak D call TRBD2 (6 bases). There are 11 residues in the CDR3. V dropped 5 bases and J dropped 14 bases, with 14 bases sitting between them. The germline CDR1 and CDR2 sequences are MNHEY and SVGAGI. This chain's CDR3 is CASSGPGLPYF. The CDR3 region has the DNA TGTGCCAGCAGTGGACCGGGACTCCCGTATTTT.

This clone has a handful of counts. The chain has TRBV19 and TRBJ2-7, with D possibly being TRBD2 (6 bases). Trimming left V 8 bases short and J 7 bases short, with 15 bases between. The CDR3 has 12 amino acids. From germline, CDR1 is LNHDA and CDR2 SQIVND (reference sequence). The CDR3 reads CASGGNPYEQYF. Written as DNA, the CDR3 is TGTGCCAGTGGGGGGAATCCGTATGAGCAGTACTTC.

This clone was observed a few times. The CDR3 here is CASSLNRDRGGYTF. For the CDR3, the DNA is TGTGCCAGCAGTCTAAACCGGGACCGGGGAGGCTACACCTTC. This sequence joins TRBV7-9 and TRBJ1-2; D perhaps matches TRBD1 (5 bases). Germline V gene lookup returns CDR1 SEHNR and CDR2 FQNEAQ (reference sequence). The CDR3 totals 14 residues. The germline V and J ends were trimmed by 6 bases and 8 bases, with 19 bases remaining between them.

The J gene is TRBJ2-6, the V gene TRBV18; D unclear. The length of the CDR3 is 14 residues. Germline V lookup: CDR1 KGHSH, CDR2 LQKENI. The V end was cut by 5 bases, the J end by 0 bases, with 5 bases between. The CDR3 sequence: CASSSSSGANVLTF. The CDR3, as DNA: TGTGCCAGCTCATCCAGCTCTGGGGCCAACGTCCTGACTTTC.

The chain combines TRBV7-8 with TRBJ2-3; D is unresolved. CDR3 length: 16 residues. Looked up from germline, CDR1 is SGHVS and CDR2 is FQNEAQ. V lost 2 bases to trimming and J lost 0 bases, with 12 bases between them. The CDR3 sequence: CASSLLRRTSTDTQYF. CDR3 in DNA: TGTGCCAGCAGCTTATTGCGGAGAACTAGCACAGATACGCAGTATTTT. The full variable domain, rest sourced from reference TRBV7-8 and TRBJ2-3, is GAGVSQSPRYKVAKRGQDVALRCDPISGHVSLFWYQQALGQGPEFLTYFQNEAQLDKSGLPSDRFFAERPEGSVSTLKIQRTQQEDSAVYLCASSLLRRTSTDTQYFGPGTRLTVL.

The CDR3 protein is CASTGTGGATEAFF. The CDR3 DNA reads TGTGCCAGCACCGGCACGGGGGGGGCGACTGAAGCTTTCTTT. This chain uses TRBV2 with TRBJ1-1; maybe TRBD1 (6 bases). CDR3 length equals 14 residues. Germline V lookup: CDR1 SNHLY, CDR2 FYNNEI. Trimming pared 7 bases from V and 5 bases from J, leaving 17 bases between.

This clone was seen a few times. The chain has TRBV2 and TRBJ2-1, with D possibly being TRBD1 (5 bases). Germline CDR1 is SNHLY and CDR2 is FYNNEI. The CDR3 has 13 amino acids. V lost 5 bases to trimming and J lost 7 bases, with 12 bases between them. The CDR3 nucleotides read TGTGCCAGCAGTAAGGAGACAGCTAATGAGCAGTTCTTC. This codes for CASSKETANEQFF.

This clone showed up just a few times. The rearrangement joins TRBV28 to TRBJ1-1; 10 nucleotides align to TRBD1. This CDR3 has 14 amino acids. Unmatched junction bases numbered 3, after V lost 5 bases and J lost 3 bases. Germline V gene data show CDR1 as MDHEN and CDR2 as SYDVKM. The CDR3 protein is CASSVGQGHTEAFF. CDR3 nucleotides: TGTGCCAGCAGTGTGGGACAGGGGCACACTGAAGCTTTCTTT.

The chain uses TRBV30 and TRBJ1-1, with 7 bases identical to TRBD1. The CDR3 runs to 14 residues. Trimming took 1 base from V and 5 from J; bases not matched to a gene: 7. Germline assignment: CDR1 GTSNPN and CDR2 SVGIG (reference sequence). The CDR3: CAWSGQGGLTEAFF. As DNA, the CDR3 is TGTGCCTGGAGTGGACAGGGCGGATTAACTGAAGCTTTCTTT.

This clone was counted between two and nine times. The rearrangement joins TRBV19 to TRBJ1-1; no definite D call. This CDR3 is 13 amino acids long. Germline-derived CDR1 and CDR2 are LNHDA and SQIVND (reference sequence). V lost 9 bases, J lost 2 bases, and 13 bases lay in between. CDR3 residues: CASVGVGNTEAFF. The CDR3 region has the DNA TGTGCCAGCGTAGGTGTGGGTAACACTGAAGCTTTCTTT. Using reference TRBV19 and TRBJ1-1 for the parts outside the CDR3, the full variable domain is DGGITQSPKYLFRKEGQNVTLSCEQNLNHDAMYWYRQDPGQGLRLIYYSQIVNDFQKGDIAEGYSVSREKKESFPLTVTSAQKNPTAFYLCASVGVGNTEAFFGQGTRLTVV.

V gene TRBV9 combines with J gene TRBJ2-1, with D possibly being TRBD1 (8 bases). The V end was cut by 2 bases, the J end by 2 bases, with 14 bases between. From germline, CDR1 is SGDLS and CDR2 YYNGEE. This CDR3 contains 16 residues. The CDR3 is CASSVTTGGAYNEQFF. In DNA form, the CDR3 reads TGTGCCAGCAGCGTGACTACAGGGGGGGCCTACAATGAGCAGTTCTTC.

Only a few counts were recorded for this clone. The V call is TRBV25-1, the J call TRBJ2-1, with TRBD1 identical over 10 bases. V lost 2 bases and J lost 8; bases outside the gene matches: 9. CDR3 size: 16 residues. Germline loops: CDR1 MGHDK, CDR2 SYGVNS. CDR3 bases: TGTGCCAGCAGTGAAGGGCGTTGGACAGGGGGTGATGAGCAGTTCTTC. It is translated as CASSEGRWTGGDEQFF.

V usage is TRBV11-2 and J usage is TRBJ1-5; TRBD1 matches 9 bases. The CDR3 has 14 residues. V dropped 5 bases and J dropped 7; count of bases not matched to a gene: 6. The germline CDR1 and CDR2 sequences are SGHAT and FQNNGV. The CDR3 bases are TGTGCCAGCAGCAGGGGACAGGGAACCCAGCCCCAGCATTTT. This codes for CASSRGQGTQPQHF.